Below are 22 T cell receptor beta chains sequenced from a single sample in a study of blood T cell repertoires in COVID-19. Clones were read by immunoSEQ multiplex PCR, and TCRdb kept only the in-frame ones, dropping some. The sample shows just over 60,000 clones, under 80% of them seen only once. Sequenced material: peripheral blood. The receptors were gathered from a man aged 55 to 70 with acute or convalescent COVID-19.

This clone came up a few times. The DNA of the CDR3 is TGTGCCAGCAGTTTATGGGGGAAGGACAGGACCGCGTACGAGCAGTACTTC. This gives the protein CASSLWGKDRTAYEQYF. This sequence joins TRBV28 and TRBJ2-7, with TRBD1 matching over 7 bases. This CDR3 contains 17 residues. Per germline, CDR1 MDHEN and CDR2 SYDVKM. The J segment lost 4 bases and the V segment lost 0 bases, leaving 12 bases of the junction unmatched.

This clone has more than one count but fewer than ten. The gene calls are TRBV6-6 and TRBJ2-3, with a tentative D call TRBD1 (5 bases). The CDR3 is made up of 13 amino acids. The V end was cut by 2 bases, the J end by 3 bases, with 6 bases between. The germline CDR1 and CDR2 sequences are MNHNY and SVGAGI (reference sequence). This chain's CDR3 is CASSYQGTDTQYF. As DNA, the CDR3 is TGTGCCAGCAGTTACCAGGGTACAGATACGCAGTATTTT.

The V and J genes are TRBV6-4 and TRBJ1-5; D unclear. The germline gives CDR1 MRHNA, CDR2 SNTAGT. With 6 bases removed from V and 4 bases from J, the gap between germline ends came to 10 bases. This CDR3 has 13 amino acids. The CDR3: CASSKHRNQPQHF. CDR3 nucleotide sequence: TGTGCCAGCAGCAAGCATAGAAATCAGCCCCAGCATTTT.

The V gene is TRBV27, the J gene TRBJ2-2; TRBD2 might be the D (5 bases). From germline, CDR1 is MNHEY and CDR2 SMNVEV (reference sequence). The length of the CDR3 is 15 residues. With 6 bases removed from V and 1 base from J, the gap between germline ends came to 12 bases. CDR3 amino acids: CASSSSGENTGELFF. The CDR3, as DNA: TGTGCCAGCAGCTCCAGCGGAGAGAACACCGGGGAGCTGTTTTTT.

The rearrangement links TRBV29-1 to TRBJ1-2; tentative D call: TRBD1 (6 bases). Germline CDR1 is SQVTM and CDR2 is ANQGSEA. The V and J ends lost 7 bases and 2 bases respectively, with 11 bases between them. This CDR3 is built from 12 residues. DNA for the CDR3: TGCAGCGCACCCAGGGGAAACTATGGCTACACCTTC. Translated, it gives CSAPRGNYGYTF.

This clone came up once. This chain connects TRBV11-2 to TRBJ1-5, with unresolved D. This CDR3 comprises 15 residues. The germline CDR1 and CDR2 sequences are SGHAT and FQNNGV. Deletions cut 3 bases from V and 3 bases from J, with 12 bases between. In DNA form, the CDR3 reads TGTGCCAGCAGCTTCCACGGCGGTGACAATCAGCCCCAGCATTTT. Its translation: CASSFHGGDNQPQHF.

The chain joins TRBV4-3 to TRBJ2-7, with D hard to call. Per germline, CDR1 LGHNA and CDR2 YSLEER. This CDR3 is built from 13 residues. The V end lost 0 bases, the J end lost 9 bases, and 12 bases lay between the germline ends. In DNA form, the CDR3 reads TGCGCCAGCAGCCAAGACCCGAGGTTGGGGCAGTACTTC. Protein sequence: CASSQDPRLGQYF.

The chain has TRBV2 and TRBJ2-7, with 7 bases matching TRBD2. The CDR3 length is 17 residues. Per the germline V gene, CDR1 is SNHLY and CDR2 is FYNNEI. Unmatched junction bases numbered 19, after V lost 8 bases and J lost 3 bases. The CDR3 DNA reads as TGTGCCAGCCTCCCCCCTCGGGCTAGCGGACATCTCTACGAGCAGTACTTC. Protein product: CASLPPRASGHLYEQYF.

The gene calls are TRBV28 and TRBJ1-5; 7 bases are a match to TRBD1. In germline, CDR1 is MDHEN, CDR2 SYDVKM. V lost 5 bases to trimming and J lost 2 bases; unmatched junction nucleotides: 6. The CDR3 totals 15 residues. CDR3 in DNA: TGTGCCAGCAGTCGACAGGGTTTAGGCAATCAGCCCCAGCATTTT. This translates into CASSRQGLGNQPQHF.

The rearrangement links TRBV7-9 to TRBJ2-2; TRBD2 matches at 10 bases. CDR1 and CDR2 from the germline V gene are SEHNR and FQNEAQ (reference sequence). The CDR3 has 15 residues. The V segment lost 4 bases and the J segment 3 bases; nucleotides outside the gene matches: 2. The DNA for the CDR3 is TGTGCCAGCAGCTCTAGCGGGAGCTACACCGGGGAGCTGTTTTTT. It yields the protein CASSSSGSYTGELFF.

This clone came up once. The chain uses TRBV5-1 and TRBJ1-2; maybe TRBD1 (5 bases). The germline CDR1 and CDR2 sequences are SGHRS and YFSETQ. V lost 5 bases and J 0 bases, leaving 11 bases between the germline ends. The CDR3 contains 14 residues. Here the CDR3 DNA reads TGCGCCAGCAGATCGGTGACAGCTAACTATGGCTACACCTTC. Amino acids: CASRSVTANYGYTF.

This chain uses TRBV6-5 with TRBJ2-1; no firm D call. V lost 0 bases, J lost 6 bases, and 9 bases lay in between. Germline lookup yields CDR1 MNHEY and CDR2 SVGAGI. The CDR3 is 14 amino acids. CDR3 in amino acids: CASSYSITGNEQFF. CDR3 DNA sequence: TGTGCCAGCAGTTACTCGATAACGGGCAATGAGCAGTTCTTC.

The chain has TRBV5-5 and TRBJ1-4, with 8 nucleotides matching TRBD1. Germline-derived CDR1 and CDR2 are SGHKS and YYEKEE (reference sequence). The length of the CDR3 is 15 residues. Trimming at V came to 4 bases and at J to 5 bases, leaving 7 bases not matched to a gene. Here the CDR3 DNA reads TGTGCCAGCAGCCTCAACAGGGGGAACAATGAAAAACTGTTTTTT. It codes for CASSLNRGNNEKLFF. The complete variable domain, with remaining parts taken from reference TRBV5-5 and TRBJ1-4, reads DAGVTQSPTHLIKTRGQQVTLRCSPISGHKSVSWYQQVLGQGPQFIFQYYEKEERGRGNFPDRFSARQFPNYSSELNVNALLLGDSALYLCASSLNRGNNEKLFFGSGTQLSVL.

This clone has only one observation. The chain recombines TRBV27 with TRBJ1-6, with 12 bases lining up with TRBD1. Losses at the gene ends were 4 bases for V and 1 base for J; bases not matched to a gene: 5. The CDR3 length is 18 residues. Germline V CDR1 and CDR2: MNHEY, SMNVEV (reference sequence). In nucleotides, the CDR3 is TGTGCCAGCAGTTGGGGGACAGGGGGCCCGTCCTATAATTCACCCCTCCACTTT. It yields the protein CASSWGTGGPSYNSPLHF.

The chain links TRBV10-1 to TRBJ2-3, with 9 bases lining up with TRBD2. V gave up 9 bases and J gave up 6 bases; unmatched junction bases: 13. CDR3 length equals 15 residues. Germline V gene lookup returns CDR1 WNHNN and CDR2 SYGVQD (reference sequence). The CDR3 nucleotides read TGCGCCAGTGGGGGACTAGCAGGGACCTTGGATACGCAGTATTTT. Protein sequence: CASGGLAGTLDTQYF.

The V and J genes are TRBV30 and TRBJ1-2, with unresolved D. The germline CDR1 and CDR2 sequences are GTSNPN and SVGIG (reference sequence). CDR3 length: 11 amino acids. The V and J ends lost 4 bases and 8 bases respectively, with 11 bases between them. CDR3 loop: CAWTVMRGYTF. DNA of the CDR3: TGTGCCTGGACCGTGATGAGGGGCTACACCTTC.

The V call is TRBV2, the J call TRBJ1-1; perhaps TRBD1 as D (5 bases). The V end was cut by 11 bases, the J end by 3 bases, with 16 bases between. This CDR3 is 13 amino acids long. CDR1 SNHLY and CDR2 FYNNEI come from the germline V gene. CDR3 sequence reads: CAGQPLGHTEAFF. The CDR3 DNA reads TGTGCCGGCCAGCCGCTGGGGCACACTGAAGCTTTCTTT.

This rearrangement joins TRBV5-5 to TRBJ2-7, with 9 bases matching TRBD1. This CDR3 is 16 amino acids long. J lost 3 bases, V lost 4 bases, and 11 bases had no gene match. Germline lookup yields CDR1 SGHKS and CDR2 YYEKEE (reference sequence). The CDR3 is CASSPQGGTGFYEQYF. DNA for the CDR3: TGTGCCAGCAGCCCCCAGGGGGGGACAGGGTTCTACGAGCAGTACTTC.

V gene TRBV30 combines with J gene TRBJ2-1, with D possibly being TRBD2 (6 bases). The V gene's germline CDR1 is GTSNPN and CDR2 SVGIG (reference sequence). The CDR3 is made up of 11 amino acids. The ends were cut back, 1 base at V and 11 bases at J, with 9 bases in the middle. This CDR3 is CAWSGRDQQFF. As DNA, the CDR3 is TGTGCCTGGAGTGGGAGGGATCAGCAGTTCTTC.

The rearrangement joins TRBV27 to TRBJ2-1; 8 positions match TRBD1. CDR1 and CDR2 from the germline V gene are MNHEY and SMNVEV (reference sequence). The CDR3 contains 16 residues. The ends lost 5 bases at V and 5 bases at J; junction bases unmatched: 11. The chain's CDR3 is CASSPSTGDKNNEQFF. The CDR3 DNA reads TGTGCCAGCAGTCCCTCGACAGGGGACAAAAACAATGAGCAGTTCTTC.

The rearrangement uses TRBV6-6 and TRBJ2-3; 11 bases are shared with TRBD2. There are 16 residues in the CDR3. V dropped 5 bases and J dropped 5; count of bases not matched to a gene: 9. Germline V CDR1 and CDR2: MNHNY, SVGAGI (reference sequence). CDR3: CASSVLLAGVRDTQYF. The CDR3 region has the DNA TGTGCCAGCAGTGTCCTACTAGCGGGAGTCAGAGATACGCAGTATTTT.

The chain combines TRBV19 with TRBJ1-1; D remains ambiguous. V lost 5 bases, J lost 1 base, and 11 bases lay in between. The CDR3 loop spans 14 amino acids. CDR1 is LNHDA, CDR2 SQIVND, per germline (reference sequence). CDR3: CASSPPKRNTEAFF. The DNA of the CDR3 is TGTGCCAGTAGTCCCCCCAAGAGGAACACTGAAGCTTTCTTT.